This TCR beta chain emerged from a study of cytomegalovirus exposure and HLA in healthy donors (dated by TCRdb to 2017 to 2019). Turning to the overall study: In an earlier analysis of some 550 of the donors, 250 to 300 Gb of sequence data and roughly 100 million unique TCR beta sequences from 150 million to 200 million T cells were reported. An early release covering roughly 600 HLA-typed donors comprised 250 to 350 gigabases of sequencing data and roughly 85 million unique TCR sequences. To study patterns of TCR occurrence, a later analysis re-analyzed previously published TCR beta repertoires from just over 650 donors and added high-resolution HLA genotyping. Donor age, sex, ethnicity and CMV serostatus were collected together with the repertoire data. Typing coverage varied by locus: roughly 620-640 donors for A, B, C, DRB1 and DQB1; roughly 510 for DQA1; some 610 for DPA1; roughly 450 for DPB1. Across under 500 genotyped donors of the cohort, an average of about 220,000 unique TCR beta nucleotide sequences per donor were sequenced, and roughly 20% of those sequences were non-productive. The study was designed to test whether signatures of past pathogen exposure could be identified by cataloging public T cell receptors. The later analysis used no new phenotypic data to find candidate immune exposures, relying instead on TCR beta sequences and their occurrence across donors. Every discovery cohort repertoire had been produced on one sequencing platform. An earlier analysis of several hundred of the donors used high-throughput TCR beta sequencing to judge whether each TCR beta V gene segment behaved as functional or pseudogenic. Besides the first cohort of around 700 subjects, a separate validation cohort made up of over 100 different subjects was used. Among the roughly 380 genotyped donors, around 81% belonged to the genetic ancestry cluster associated with self-reported Caucasian donors. Class I and class II HLA loci were covered by the typing at four-digit resolution. Genome-wide SNP genotypes for about 65% of the 666 donors were used in a later genetic analysis, which treated that subset as a discovery cohort. High-throughput TCR immunosequencing, statistical association of individual TCRs with disease status, and machine learning were combined to predict cytomegalovirus infection status. Because of strong linkage in the cohort, roughly five DR-DQ haplotypes were treated as single units for association and clustering. The study used immunosequencing to profile the T cell repertoires of under 700 subjects and linked those repertoires to cytomegalovirus serostatus. What the work shows at the level of the full study, not this receptor alone: The authors suggested that the approach could potentially be generalized to other disease states and immunological phenotypes. A later analysis found that most CMV-associated TCR beta chains appeared HLA-restricted, with HLA associations seemingly driven largely by CMV exposure. In a later analysis, around 17,000 TCR beta sequences were associated with specific HLA alleles at a false discovery rate of 0.05. Presence/absence analyses assumed roughly uniform sequencing depth across donors, an assumption that may not hold. Most TCR sequences were observed very rarely across donors, whereas some public TCRs were present in many individuals. Cytomegalovirus status was reported to be diagnosed by the classifier with high specificity and sensitivity in both the original and validation cohorts. Because counts were too low, 15 or so rarely observed V segments, including chromosome 9 orphons, were excluded from the earlier analysis of some 540 of the donors. A further reported finding was that TCR beta sequences accurately predicted the HLA-A and HLA-B alleles for most subjects in the first cohort. Because HLA typing was unavailable for some donors at each locus, only the typed subset was used in association tests. For the cohort, immune exposure information was limited to CMV serostatus. Compared with equally common non-associated chains, HLA-associated TCR beta chains in a later analysis were more clonally expanded and had lower generation probabilities. When HLA alleles, especially DR and DQ, strongly co-occurred, TCR associations were difficult to assign to individual alleles. Correlated functional status among segregating V segments might reflect linkage disequilibrium, but an unknown experimental factor could not be ruled out. Compared with the roughly 700-donor mean, donors in an Asian-associated ancestry cluster had fewer N-insertions in productive TCRs, according to a later genetic analysis. The cohort was sequenced for TCR beta chains only, and without alpha or paired-chain data the features that could be detected were limited. A total of fewer than 200 TCR beta chains were listed by the study as associated with cytomegalovirus. In a later analysis, several top co-occurrence clusters were reported to appear linked to parvovirus B19, influenza, CMV and Epstein-Barr virus. A later genetic analysis associated a missense DCLRE1C variant with V-gene and J-gene trimming of TCR beta chains, and an independent cohort replicated the association. A few of the identified cytomegalovirus-associated TCR beta chains were confirmed in vitro to be specific for cytomegalovirus antigens. A cluster of highly shared sequence variants was judged likely to be a technical artifact of the sequencing pipeline. In a later analysis, TCR association rates were found to vary across HLA loci, with the most associated TCRs seen for DRB1 alleles and the fewest for HLA-C alleles. Because the 87-base-pair reads could not distinguish some IMGT-functional V segments, including TRBV6-2 and TRBV6-3, those segments were excluded. In an earlier analysis of a few hundred of the donors, most TCR beta V segments were observed in productive rearrangements about 90% or about 30% of the time, broadly matching IMGT annotations.

In total, roughly 670 healthy bone marrow donors made up the cohort. Cohort members were all nominally healthy when sampled, although unrecorded immune exposures were likely present. The donor was CMV seropositive and was included in the group of 250 to 350 seropositive cohort members. Every donor gave a peripheral blood sample, and the peripheral blood mononuclear cells from that sample were used for TCR beta sequencing. Genomic DNA was extracted from the blood cell samples with the Qiagen DNeasy Blood Extraction Kit. This clone was observed a handful of times. Its antigen is still unknown. Base-call qualities are not available, and no considerably larger clone is one nucleotide away. According to the germline V gene, CDR1 reads LGHNA and CDR2 reads YNFKEQ. Taken from cysteine to phenylalanine, the CDR3 has 15 residues. Only the CDR3 region is kept as DNA, spanning 45 bases read in frame from base 1. V drops 0 bases and J drops 2 bases, leaving 10 bases in between.

To prepare the library, the immunoSEQ multiplex PCR assay was applied. For the multiplex PCR, a mixture combining 60 forward primers for TCR Vbeta segments and 13 reverse primers for TCR Jbeta segments was used. The CDR3 region of rearranged TCR beta genes was amplified from genomic DNA by a multiplex PCR assay. Amplified TCR beta libraries were sequenced as 87-base-pair reads on the Illumina HiSeq System. The paper's data handling went like this. In a later analysis, about 80 million unique TCR beta chains were counted across the approximately 620 repertoires, and roughly 10 million of these chains were shared by at least two donors. To remove PCR and sequencing errors, raw reads were error-corrected and collapsed into unique sequences using a nearest-neighbor algorithm that merged closely related sequences. CDR3 sequences were aligned to IMGT reference sequences to assign V, D and J gene segments. For a sequence to be retained, a match of at least six nucleotides to both a V gene segment and a J gene segment was required. A rearrangement was called productive if the CDR3 had no stop codons and remained in frame with V and J, and every other rearrangement was called non-productive. CDR3 was defined by IMGT convention, running from the second conserved V-encoded cysteine to the conserved J-encoded phenylalanine. Sequences without an unambiguous match to a single V gene segment were excluded from the earlier analysis of approximately 560 of the donors. An earlier analysis of under 750 of the donors called V segments functional above 56.7% productive rearrangements and segregating when the between-donor standard deviation exceeded 5%. A statistical classification framework was built to diagnose cytomegalovirus status from the catalog of TCR beta chain sequences. In a later analysis, TCR nucleotide sequences were compared against IMGT/GENE-DB human TR gene sequences so that V and J genes could be assigned. Using the TCRdist pipeline, a later analysis assigned CDR3 sequences along with most-parsimonious VDJ recombination scenarios. In a later analysis, every TCR beta chain was defined by the combination of its CDR3 amino acid sequence and its V-gene family, and reads without a unique V-gene family were dropped. A later analysis removed 592 highly shared, low-generation-probability nucleotide sequences to deal with suspected cross-contamination and a sequencing artifact. A later analysis calculated a clonal expansion index for each public chain from normalized within-repertoire ranks of inferred template counts. In a later analysis, generation probabilities were computed using a VDJ recombination model fitted to out-of-frame rearrangements, and the results were checked against IGoR. In a later analysis, TCR-TCR, TCR-HLA and TCR-CMV co-occurrence was scored with hypergeometric tests, and a repertoire-size bias correction was applied to TCR pairs. False discovery rates were estimated in a later analysis by permuting HLA or CMV assignments 20 times. A later analysis grouped co-occurring TCRs with DBSCAN, adding TCRdist sequence similarity when clustering within HLA-allele-positive subsets. Co-occurrence clustering excluded repertoires with fewer than 30,000 or more than 120,000 public chains, plus five with anomalous nucleotide sharing. TCRdb took over this immuneACCESS table, retaining in-frame rearrangements with V and J assigned. Such tables are incomplete; in checked studies, under half of the missing clones stem from an unresolved V gene, and the remainder is unexplained. Clone size and the V and J calls come from that table; the DNA yielded D and trimming. The sample data list about 170,000 clones, and roughly 81% of these were observed just once. Just under 5% of the sample goes to the ten largest clones.

The chain was built from TRBV4-2 and TRBJ2-5; a tentative D call is TRBD2 (5 bases match). This receptor was taken from a woman in her late teens or twenties in good health and CMV-seropositive. The sequencing sample was made of PBMCs. The nucleotide sequence is TGTGCCAGCAGCCAAGAAGGTAGGAGGCAAGAGACCCAGTACTTC. Protein translation: CASSQEGRRQETQYF.